This paragraph reports one TCR beta chain. What it binds is not known. Here immunoSEQ multiplex PCR was the method, and the copy in TCRdb shows in-frame clones only, minus some. This table has 950,000 to 1,100,000 clones, 75% to 85% appearing once. The data stem from a study of shared clonotypes between healthy human individuals. The study's findings and limits: Clonotype sharing among donors was thought likely to change with sequencing depth.

The clonotype comes from a man aged 18 to 30 in good health. Some clones in this sample may be carry-over from other donors' samples. The sequencing sample was made of memory CD4+ T cells from PBMCs. This sample's subset: CD45RA-negative fraction.

The CDR3 DNA reads TGCGCCAGCAGCCGGAACACAGCGAACACAGATACGCAGTATTTT. This sequence encodes CASSRNTANTDTQYF. The chain joins TRBV4-1 to TRBJ2-3, with D hard to call. V was shortened by 4 bases and J by 2 bases, with 13 bases between the two germline ends. Germline-derived CDR1 and CDR2 are MGHRA and YSYEKL. The CDR3 sequence is 15 residues long.